What follows are 13 T cell receptor beta chains derived from one specimen sequenced in a study of blood T cell repertoires in COVID-19. The table came from immunoSEQ multiplex PCR; TCRdb's copy has only in-frame clones and leaves some out. Of more than 400,000 clones in the sample, about 90% were seen once. The sample was PBMCs or T cells enriched from blood (not recorded which). The receptors derive from a man aged 18 to 30 who had recovered from COVID-19.

V and J are TRBV3-1 (or the pseudogene TRBV3-2) and TRBJ2-3, with 12 bases fitting TRBD2. From germline, CDR1 is LGHDT and CDR2 YNNKEL (reference sequence). J was trimmed by 4 bases and V by 3 bases; bases with no gene match: 8. The CDR3 is 17 residues long. The CDR3 DNA sequence: TGTGCCAGCAGCCAGGGACTAGCGGGCCGCCCCCCAGATACGCAGTATTTT. It yields the protein CASSQGLAGRPPDTQYF.

The rearrangement joins TRBV19 to TRBJ2-6, with unresolved D. The V and J ends lost 3 bases and 2 bases respectively, with 2 bases between them. The CDR3 runs to 13 residues. The germline V gene has CDR1 LNHDA and CDR2 SQIVND (reference sequence). This chain's CDR3 is CASSITGANVLTF. In DNA, the CDR3 is TGTGCCAGTAGTATTACTGGGGCCAACGTCCTGACTTTC.

The rearrangement links TRBV11-2 to TRBJ1-4; D gene ambiguous. Germline V gives CDR1 SGHAT, CDR2 FQNNGV. Trimming left V 1 base short and J 7 bases short, with 7 bases between. The CDR3 is 13 residues long. CDR3 nucleotides: TGTGCCAGCAGCTTAGTTGAGAGTGAAAAACTGTTTTTT. Translated, it gives CASSLVESEKLFF.

The chain couples TRBV7-2 to TRBJ2-3; 10 positions match TRBD2. The CDR3 totals 15 residues. Losses at the gene ends were 1 base for V and 6 bases for J; bases not matched to a gene: 4. Germline V gene lookup returns CDR1 SGHTA and CDR2 FQGNSA. The CDR3 here is CASSLEAGGPDTQYF. As DNA, the CDR3 is TGTGCCAGCAGCTTAGAAGCGGGAGGGCCCGATACGCAGTATTTT.

This chain joins TRBV19 and TRBJ2-2, with unresolved D. The germline V gene has CDR1 LNHDA and CDR2 SQIVND (reference sequence). This CDR3 has 13 amino acids. V lost 5 bases to trimming and J lost 4 bases, with 8 bases between them. The chain's CDR3 is CASSPRPTGELFF. CDR3 DNA sequence: TGTGCCAGTAGTCCCCGTCCCACCGGGGAGCTGTTTTTT.

The rearrangement joins TRBV4-1 to TRBJ2-1, with 10 bases fitting TRBD2. Per germline, CDR1 MGHRA and CDR2 YSYEKL. J lost 3 bases, V lost 4 bases, and 3 bases had no gene match. This CDR3 spans 15 amino acids. The chain's CDR3 is CASSRVAGGYNEQFF. CDR3 in DNA: TGCGCCAGCAGCCGTGTAGCGGGAGGCTACAATGAGCAGTTCTTC.

The V gene is TRBV4-2, the J gene TRBJ2-2; 7 positions agree with TRBD2. Losses at the gene ends were 5 bases for V and 0 bases for J; bases not matched to a gene: 3. This CDR3 spans 15 amino acids. Germline V CDR1 and CDR2: LGHNA, YNFKEQ. CDR3 in DNA: TGTGCCAGCAGCAGTACTAGCGCGAACACCGGGGAGCTGTTTTTT. As protein: CASSSTSANTGELFF.

The chain couples TRBV25-1 to TRBJ1-2, with D uncertain. The germline V gene encodes CDR1 MGHDK and CDR2 SYGVNS. Trimming cost V 7 bases and J 7 bases, with 16 bases left between them. This CDR3 contains 13 residues. CDR3 region: CASTIEGASGYTF. The DNA for the CDR3 is TGTGCCAGCACCATAGAGGGCGCCAGTGGCTACACCTTC.

DNA of the CDR3: TGTGCCAGCAGCCATTTACTGGGACAGGCGAGCTCTGGAAACACCATATATTTT. This codes for CASSHLLGQASSGNTIYF. The rearrangement joins TRBV7-6 to TRBJ1-3; 8 positions match TRBD1. Per the germline V gene, CDR1 is SGHVS and CDR2 is FNYEAQ. This CDR3 spans 18 amino acids. V was clipped by 5 bases and J by 0 bases; unmatched bases: 12.

The chain recombines TRBV20-1 with TRBJ2-1; a weak D match, TRBD1 (5 bases). The V end was cut by 3 bases, the J end by 2 bases, with 8 bases between. This CDR3 has 13 residues. Germline lookup yields CDR1 DFQATT and CDR2 SNEGSKA (reference sequence). DNA of the CDR3: TGCAGTGCTAGTCGACAGACCTACAATGAGCAGTTCTTC. Translation: CSASRQTYNEQFF.

This chain connects TRBV7-6 to TRBJ2-1; 10 bases line up with TRBD2. After removal of 1 base from V and 8 bases from J, the junction contained 8 bases not matched to a gene. Germline V gene sequence: CDR1 SGHVS, CDR2 FNYEAQ. The CDR3 is 16 residues long. For the CDR3, the DNA is TGTGCCAGCAGCTTAGAGGGACTAGCGCCTAACTATGAGCAGTTCTTC. It encodes CASSLEGLAPNYEQFF. Using reference TRBV7-6 and TRBJ2-1 for the parts outside the CDR3, the full variable domain is GAGVSQSPRYKVTKRGQDVALRCDPISGHVSLYWYRQALGQGPEFLTYFNYEAQQDKSGLPNDRFSAERPEGSISTLTIQRTEQRDSAMYRCASSLEGLAPNYEQFFGPGTRLTVL.

V usage is TRBV24-1 and J usage is TRBJ2-3; 7 bases are shared with TRBD2. The CDR3 runs 13 residues. Germline loops: CDR1 KGHDR, CDR2 SFDVKD. With 9 bases clipped from V and 5 bases from J, the junction kept 7 bases outside the gene matches. CDR3: CATRRAGEDTQYF. CDR3 in DNA: TGTGCCACCCGACGCGCGGGGGAAGATACGCAGTATTTT.

This rearrangement joins TRBV29-1 to TRBJ1-2, with D possibly matching TRBD1 (5 bases). The germline gives CDR1 SQVTM, CDR2 ANQGSEA. The CDR3 is 13 residues long. V lost 2 bases, J lost 3 bases, and 10 bases lay in between. The CDR3 protein is CSVEKGGDYGYTF. DNA for the CDR3: TGCAGCGTTGAAAAGGGAGGGGACTATGGCTACACCTTC.